The rows below give T cell receptor beta chains drawn from one sample of a study of T cells after yellow fever vaccination. Via MiXCR, TCRdb re-called the 5' RACE reads, giving one row per CDR3 protein. Among roughly 250,000 distinct CDR3 sequences listed, 10% to 15% were seen once. Sequenced here: CD4+ T cells sorted from PBMCs, sampled 45 days after the yellow fever booster vaccination. The receptors derive from a man younger than 45 who received the YFV17D yellow fever vaccine. The CDR3 runs from the conserved cysteine through the conserved F or W. The order of the fields is D gene, J gene, clone size, V gene, CDR3 length, CDR3 DNA, CDR3 protein. A D gene is named only where the DNA matches it firmly. Some rows have no size entry. The others give once, few or many, or a class for an expanded clone.

d_call: .; j_call: TRBJ1-2; clone_size: .; v_call: TRBV3-1; cdr3_length: 14; cdr3_nt: TGTGCCAGCAGCCAAGCTTTCGGGGGTTATGGCTACACCTTC; cdr3_aa: CASSQAFGGYGYTF
d_call: .; j_call: TRBJ2-7; clone_size: few; v_call: TRBV5-1; cdr3_length: 13; cdr3_nt: TGCGCCAGCAGCTTCTCCCGGGTGGCCGAGCAGTACTTC; cdr3_aa: CASSFSRVAEQYF
d_call: .; j_call: TRBJ1-4; clone_size: .; v_call: TRBV7-9; cdr3_length: 14; cdr3_nt: TGTGCCAGCAGACGTCCCACCGAGGGGGAAAAACTGTTTTTT; cdr3_aa: CASRRPTEGEKLFF
d_call: .; j_call: TRBJ2-2; clone_size: few; v_call: TRBV6-2/TRBV6-3; cdr3_length: 17; cdr3_nt: TGTGCCAGCAGTTACTCGCTTTCAGGAATTAACACCGGGGAGCTGTTTTTT; cdr3_aa: CASSYSLSGINTGELFF
d_call: TRBD2; j_call: TRBJ2-5; clone_size: few; v_call: TRBV12-3/TRBV12-4; cdr3_length: 12; cdr3_nt: TGTGCCAGCAGGCTCCCGGGACTAGGGACGTACTTC; cdr3_aa: CASRLPGLGTYF
d_call: TRBD1; j_call: TRBJ1-6; clone_size: few; v_call: TRBV12-3/TRBV12-4; cdr3_length: 15; cdr3_nt: TGTGCCAGCAGTGCGACGGGACAGGGAGGGTCACCCCTCCACTTT; cdr3_aa: CASSATGQGGSPLHF
d_call: TRBD2; j_call: TRBJ2-7; clone_size: .; v_call: TRBV20-1; cdr3_length: 15; cdr3_nt: TGCAGTGCAGAAACTATAGCGGGAGGGCCCTACGAGCAGTACTTC; cdr3_aa: CSAETIAGGPYEQYF
d_call: TRBD1; j_call: TRBJ1-6; clone_size: .; v_call: TRBV5-1; cdr3_length: 15; cdr3_nt: TGCGCCAGCAGCGAGACAGGGGGCTATAATTCACCCCTCCACTTT; cdr3_aa: CASSETGGYNSPLHF
d_call: .; j_call: TRBJ1-5; clone_size: many; v_call: TRBV5-5; cdr3_length: 14; cdr3_nt: TGTGCCAGCAGCTTGGGACAGGAACATCGGCCCCAGCATTTT; cdr3_aa: CASSLGQEHRPQHF
d_call: .; j_call: TRBJ2-7; clone_size: .; v_call: TRBV5-6; cdr3_length: 11; cdr3_nt: TGTGCCAGCAGCCTTACAGGTTCACAGTACTTC; cdr3_aa: CASSLTGSQYF
d_call: .; j_call: TRBJ2-7; clone_size: .; v_call: TRBV4-3; cdr3_length: 15; cdr3_nt: TGCGCCAGCAGCCAAGTAGCAGGGGACTCCTACGAGCAGTACTTC; cdr3_aa: CASSQVAGDSYEQYF
d_call: .; j_call: TRBJ2-7; clone_size: .; v_call: TRBV7-9; cdr3_length: 14; cdr3_nt: TGTGCCAGCAGCTTAGGCCCGCCGGGCGACGAGCAGTACTTC; cdr3_aa: CASSLGPPGDEQYF
d_call: .; j_call: TRBJ2-1; clone_size: .; v_call: TRBV6-5; cdr3_length: 16; cdr3_nt: TGTGCCAGCAGTTACTCGGACGAGCTCCTTAAGAATGAGCAGTTCTTC; cdr3_aa: CASSYSDELLKNEQFF
d_call: TRBD1; j_call: TRBJ2-7; clone_size: few; v_call: TRBV15; cdr3_length: 15; cdr3_nt: TGTGCCACCAGCAGGAGGACAGGGGGAATAAGCGAGCAGTACTTC; cdr3_aa: CATSRRTGGISEQYF
d_call: .; j_call: TRBJ2-3; clone_size: .; v_call: TRBV18; cdr3_length: 13; cdr3_nt: TGTGCCAGCTACCTACAGGGAACAGATACGCAGTATTTT; cdr3_aa: CASYLQGTDTQYF
d_call: TRBD1; j_call: TRBJ1-5; clone_size: few; v_call: TRBV7-2; cdr3_length: 14; cdr3_nt: TGTGCCAGCAGCTTTAGGCAGGGGGATCAGCCCCAGCATTTT; cdr3_aa: CASSFRQGDQPQHF
d_call: .; j_call: TRBJ2-1; clone_size: .; v_call: TRBV6-1; cdr3_length: 14; cdr3_nt: TGTGCCACCAACCGCCGGGCCCTGGCCAATGAGCAGTTCTTC; cdr3_aa: CATNRRALANEQFF
d_call: TRBD1; j_call: TRBJ1-4; clone_size: .; v_call: TRBV27; cdr3_length: 18; cdr3_nt: TGTGCCAGCCGCTTACAGGGGATCGGCCTTGCAACTAATGAAAAACTGTTTTTT; cdr3_aa: CASRLQGIGLATNEKLFF
d_call: .; j_call: TRBJ2-3; clone_size: .; v_call: TRBV3-1; cdr3_length: 14; cdr3_nt: TGTGCCAGCAGCCGGGCAGGGTACACAGATACGCAGTATTTT; cdr3_aa: CASSRAGYTDTQYF
d_call: .; j_call: TRBJ2-7; clone_size: .; v_call: TRBV7-9; cdr3_length: 14; cdr3_nt: TGTGCCAGCAGCCCCATACCGGGCTCCTACGAGCAGTACTTC; cdr3_aa: CASSPIPGSYEQYF
d_call: .; j_call: TRBJ2-1; clone_size: .; v_call: TRBV5-1; cdr3_length: 10; cdr3_nt: TGCGCAACAGCTGTAGGCTTACTGTTCTTC; cdr3_aa: CATAVGLLFF
d_call: .; j_call: TRBJ1-5; clone_size: few; v_call: TRBV10-3; cdr3_length: 12; cdr3_nt: TGTGCCATCAGGGGACAAAATCAGCCCCAGCATTTT; cdr3_aa: CAIRGQNQPQHF
d_call: TRBD2; j_call: TRBJ2-7; clone_size: many; v_call: TRBV20-1; cdr3_length: 11; cdr3_nt: TGCAGTGCTAGCGGGAGGGACGAGCAGTACTTC; cdr3_aa: CSASGRDEQYF
d_call: .; j_call: TRBJ2-7; clone_size: .; v_call: TRBV7-8; cdr3_length: 12; cdr3_nt: TGTGCCAGCTTTCCGGGCTCCTACGAGCAGTACTTC; cdr3_aa: CASFPGSYEQYF
d_call: .; j_call: TRBJ2-7; clone_size: .; v_call: TRBV5-1; cdr3_length: 15; cdr3_nt: TGCGCCAGCAGCGAATCGGAGAGCCGAATATACGAGCAGTACTTC; cdr3_aa: CASSESESRIYEQYF
d_call: .; j_call: TRBJ2-7; clone_size: few; v_call: TRBV7-2; cdr3_length: 14; cdr3_nt: TGTGCCAGCAGCTTAGACGCTAATCGTTACGAGCAGTACTTC; cdr3_aa: CASSLDANRYEQYF
d_call: .; j_call: TRBJ2-1; clone_size: few; v_call: TRBV20-1; cdr3_length: 13; cdr3_nt: TGCAGTGCTGTTCGGGGCGCCTACAATGAGCAGTTCTTC; cdr3_aa: CSAVRGAYNEQFF
d_call: .; j_call: TRBJ2-3; clone_size: .; v_call: TRBV12-3/TRBV12-4; cdr3_length: 17; cdr3_nt: TGTGCCAGCAGTTTAGCGGGGCAGCTCCCAAGCACAGATACGCAGTATTTT; cdr3_aa: CASSLAGQLPSTDTQYF
d_call: .; j_call: TRBJ2-3; clone_size: many; v_call: TRBV10-1; cdr3_length: 12; cdr3_nt: TGCGCCAGCAGTGAGACGACAGATACGCAGTATTTT; cdr3_aa: CASSETTDTQYF
d_call: TRBD2; j_call: TRBJ2-7; clone_size: few; v_call: TRBV20-1; cdr3_length: 15; cdr3_nt: TGCAGTGTCCTACAGAGCGGGAGGGCGCCCTACGAGCAGTACTTC; cdr3_aa: CSVLQSGRAPYEQYF
d_call: .; j_call: TRBJ1-1; clone_size: few; v_call: TRBV20-1; cdr3_length: 12; cdr3_nt: TGCAGTGCTAGAGGTGCCCGATCTGAAGCTTTCTTT; cdr3_aa: CSARGARSEAFF
d_call: TRBD1; j_call: TRBJ2-1; clone_size: .; v_call: TRBV29-1; cdr3_length: 14; cdr3_nt: TGCAGCGTTGGACAGGGGGGGGGATACAATGAGCAGTTCTTC; cdr3_aa: CSVGQGGGYNEQFF
d_call: TRBD2; j_call: TRBJ2-7; clone_size: few; v_call: TRBV29-1; cdr3_length: 12; cdr3_nt: TGCAGCGTTGACGGGGGGGGGTACGAGCAGTACTTC; cdr3_aa: CSVDGGGYEQYF
d_call: .; j_call: TRBJ2-7; clone_size: .; v_call: TRBV21-1; cdr3_length: 16; cdr3_nt: TGTGCCAGCAGCAAAGTCTCGGACTCACAACGCCACGAGCAGTACTTC; cdr3_aa: CASSKVSDSQRHEQYF
d_call: .; j_call: TRBJ2-2; clone_size: few; v_call: TRBV12-3/TRBV12-4; cdr3_length: 13; cdr3_nt: TGTGCCAGCTGTAGACAGAACACCGGGGAGCTGTTTTTT; cdr3_aa: CASCRQNTGELFF
d_call: .; j_call: TRBJ2-2; clone_size: few; v_call: TRBV7-9; cdr3_length: 9; cdr3_nt: TGTGCCACAACCGGGGAGCTGTTTTTT; cdr3_aa: CATTGELFF
d_call: .; j_call: TRBJ1-2; clone_size: few; v_call: TRBV7-9; cdr3_length: 12; cdr3_nt: TGTGCCATCCAGCTTGGGGGGGCTGGCTACACCTTC; cdr3_aa: CAIQLGGAGYTF
d_call: TRBD2; j_call: TRBJ2-2; clone_size: few; v_call: TRBV5-1; cdr3_length: 15; cdr3_nt: TGCGCCAGCCTGGGACTAGCGGGACAACCCGGGGAGCTGTTTTTT; cdr3_aa: CASLGLAGQPGELFF
d_call: .; j_call: TRBJ2-3; clone_size: .; v_call: TRBV29-1; cdr3_length: 12; cdr3_nt: TGCAGCGGAACCGGGACAAAGCATACGCAGTATTTT; cdr3_aa: CSGTGTKHTQYF
d_call: .; j_call: TRBJ2-7; clone_size: many; v_call: TRBV20-1; cdr3_length: 15; cdr3_nt: TGCAGTGCTAGTCCCAGGGGGCGGGGGGCCTACGAGCAGTACTTC; cdr3_aa: CSASPRGRGAYEQYF
d_call: TRBD1; j_call: TRBJ2-5; clone_size: once; v_call: TRBV6-5; cdr3_length: 16; cdr3_nt: TGTGCCAGCAGTTACTCCTTAGGACAGGGTGCAGAGACCCAGTACTTC; cdr3_aa: CASSYSLGQGAETQYF
d_call: .; j_call: TRBJ1-2; clone_size: few; v_call: TRBV30; cdr3_length: 13; cdr3_nt: TGTGCCTGGAGTCGGGAATGGAGCTATGGCTACACCTTC; cdr3_aa: CAWSREWSYGYTF